Presented here are 20 T cell receptor beta chains from one specimen sequenced in a study of tumor-infiltrating lymphocytes in oesophageal squamous cell carcinoma. TCRdb reprocessed the PCR reads via MiXCR and lists one record per CDR3 protein. The table records 13,000 or so distinct CDR3 sequences, roughly half of them present only once. Material: blood. The receptors were sampled from a female donor with esophageal squamous cell carcinoma.

This clonotype has a count of ten or more. This chain uses TRBV28 with TRBJ2-7; no reliable D call. This CDR3 has 12 residues. V lost 3 bases and J lost 2, with 5 bases in between. Germline loops: CDR1 MDHEN, CDR2 SYDVKM. CDR3: CASSFPTYEQYF. CDR3 bases: TGTGCCAGCAGTTTCCCGACCTACGAGCAGTACTTC.

The rearrangement links TRBV12-5 to TRBJ2-7, with 9 bases aligning to TRBD1. V trimming: 4 bases; J trimming: 6 bases; junction bases outside the gene matches: 7. This CDR3 spans 14 amino acids. CDR1 and CDR2 from the germline V gene are LGHNT and FRNRAP. The CDR3 nucleotides are TGTGCTAGTGGTTCCGACAGGGGGAACTTCGAGCAGTACTTC. This encodes CASGSDRGNFEQYF.

This clonotype was recorded at least ten times. The rearrangement joins TRBV15 to TRBJ2-3; 11 bases fit TRBD2. This CDR3 has 18 residues. CDR1 LNHNV and CDR2 YYDKDF come from the germline V gene (reference sequence). The J segment lost 5 bases and the V segment lost 0 bases, leaving 10 bases of the junction unmatched. The CDR3 is CATSRDTLAGGQKDTQYF. The DNA for the CDR3 is TGTGCCACCAGCAGAGATACCCTAGCGGGGGGACAGAAAGATACGCAGTATTTT. Looking up the rest from reference TRBV15 and TRBJ2-3 gives the full variable domain: DAMVIQNPRYQVTQFGKPVTLSCSQTLNHNVMYWYQQKSSQAPKLLFHYYDKDFNNEADTPDNFQSRRPNTSFCFLDIRSPGLGDTAMYLCATSRDTLAGGQKDTQYFGPGTRLTVL.

This rearrangement joins TRBV30 to TRBJ2-5; perhaps D is TRBD1 or TRBD2 (6 bases each). The CDR3 loop spans 13 amino acids. Germline V gives CDR1 GTSNPN, CDR2 SVGIG (reference sequence). V was cut by 2 bases and J by 2 bases, with 9 bases left in between. The CDR3 loop is CAWSTGTQETQYF. Here the CDR3 DNA reads TGTGCCTGGAGTACAGGGACTCAAGAGACCCAGTACTTC.

This clonotype has ten or more counts. No DNA is shown, since the ends of the CDR3 on it are uncertain; the CDR3 is the one TCRdb lists. The chain recombines TRBV7-8 with TRBJ2-6; TRBD1 was called by the table and not checked on the DNA. CDR1 and CDR2 (germline): SGHVS, FQNEAQ. The CDR3 length equals 13 residues, ends included. CDR3 protein: CANPPGLRAVLRF.

Many counts were recorded for this clonotype. The chain couples TRBV11-2 to TRBJ2-7, with D perhaps matching TRBD2 (6 bases). Trimming stripped 0 bases from V and 7 bases from J, with 19 bases between. From germline, CDR1 is SGHAT and CDR2 FQNNGV. This CDR3 comprises 16 residues. The CDR3 nucleotides are TGTGCCAGCAGCTTAGACAGGGTTTTGGACTACAATGAGCAGTACTTC. It is translated as CASSLDRVLDYNEQYF.

The chain couples TRBV7-6 to TRBJ2-5, with D perhaps matching TRBD2 (6 bases). The V end lost 0 bases, the J end lost 11 bases, and 19 bases lay between the germline ends. The CDR3 consists of 15 residues. CDR1 is SGHVS and CDR2 is FNYEAQ in the germline V gene. This CDR3 is CASSLAGREMNEQYF. The CDR3 DNA reads TGTGCCAGCAGCTTAGCGGGCCGGGAGATGAATGAGCAGTACTTC. The full variable domain, with the rest looked up from reference TRBV7-6 and TRBJ2-5, is GAGVSQSPRYKVTKRGQDVALRCDPISGHVSLYWYRQALGQGPEFLTYFNYEAQQDKSGLPNDRFSAERPEGSISTLTIQRTEQRDSAMYRCASSLAGREMNEQYFGPGTRLLVL.

Within the sample, this clonotype is medium-sized. V gene TRBV11-2 combines with J gene TRBJ2-7; the D gene is possibly TRBD1 (5 bases). This CDR3 spans 15 amino acids. V dropped 2 bases and J dropped 4 bases, with 15 bases sitting between them. CDR1 and CDR2 from the germline V gene are SGHAT and FQNNGV. In DNA, the CDR3 is TGTGCCAGCAGCTTAAAAGGGGCAGGCCCATACGAGCAGTACTTC. Translation gives CASSLKGAGPYEQYF.

Note on this clonotype: This may stem from a read error, because a much larger clone lies one nucleotide away. V usage is TRBV27 and J usage is TRBJ2-5; 15 bases align to TRBD2. CDR1 and CDR2 from the germline V gene are MNHEY and SMNVEV (reference sequence). The length of the CDR3 is 17 residues. J gave up 11 bases and V 6 bases, and 16 bases lay outside the gene matches. CDR3 DNA: TGTGCCAGCAGCGGACTAGCGGGAGGGAGTGGTAGTGTTGAGCAGTACTTC. It yields the protein CASSGLAGGSGSVEQYF.

By frequency in the sample, this clonotype is large. This chain joins TRBV7-9 and TRBJ1-1, with 7 bases lining up with TRBD1. V dropped 6 bases and J dropped 0; count of bases not matched to a gene: 7. This CDR3 is 15 amino acids long. CDR1 is SEHNR, CDR2 FQNEAQ, per germline (reference sequence). The DNA of the CDR3 is TGTGCCAGCAGACGACAGGGTAGGGTGAACACTGAAGCTTTCTTT. This sequence encodes CASRRQGRVNTEAFF.

This chain uses TRBV6-2 or TRBV6-3 with TRBJ2-4; the match to TRBD1 covers 9 bases. Judging by the DNA end, TRBJ2-1 fits better; the J call may be wrong. The CDR3 consists of 14 residues. Germline loops: CDR1 MNHEY, CDR2 SVGEGT. DNA of the CDR3: TGTGCCAGCAGTTCCCAGACAGGGGGCAATGAGCAGTTCTTC. This codes for CASSSQTGGNEQFF.

The chain employs TRBV4-1 and TRBJ2-7; D could derive from TRBD1 or TRBD2 (5 bases each). The J call is uncertain, as TRBJ2-1 better fits the DNA end. Germline loops: CDR1 MGHRA, CDR2 YSYEKL. The CDR3 sequence is 14 residues long. CDR3 region: CASSQQRGDNEQFF. CDR3 in DNA: TGCGCCAGCAGCCAACAACGGGGCGACAATGAGCAGTTCTTC.

The chain joins TRBV24-1 to TRBJ1-2; possibly TRBD1 for D (6 bases). V was pared by 6 bases and J by 6 bases, with 10 bases between. CDR1 and CDR2 (germline): KGHDR, SFDVKD. This CDR3 contains 12 residues. The CDR3 region is CATSQGRDGYTF. The DNA for the CDR3 is TGTGCCACCAGTCAGGGGCGGGATGGCTACACCTTC.

J is TRBJ2-2 and V is TRBV18; TRBD1 matches at 11 bases. Germline assignment: CDR1 KGHSH and CDR2 LQKENI. V gave up 3 bases and J gave up 4 bases; unmatched junction bases: 7. The length of the CDR3 is 17 residues. CDR3 sequence reads: CASSPIGQGATTGELFF. Here the CDR3 DNA reads TGTGCCAGCTCACCTATTGGACAGGGGGCTACCACCGGGGAGCTGTTTTTT.

This clonotype was detected only a few times. Because it lacks the conserved phenylalanine or tryptophan at the end, this CDR3 is likely a read error. The limits of the CDR3 on the DNA are not certain, so only TCRdb's listed CDR3 is given. This chain joins TRBV6-1 and TRBJ2-7; TRBD2 was called by the table and not checked on the DNA. Germline assignment: CDR1 MNHNS and CDR2 SASEGT. From its first to its last residue, the CDR3 has 15 amino acids. The CDR3: CATQQGPSNGYTFGS.

This clonotype was counted ten times or more. The chain links TRBV27 to TRBJ2-7, with D possibly being TRBD2 (5 bases). CDR1 and CDR2 (germline): MNHEY, SMNVEV (reference sequence). V gave up 4 bases and J gave up 1 base, with 20 bases separating them. The CDR3 runs to 17 residues. The DNA of the CDR3 is TGTGCCAGCAGTTCTGATCCCAACGAGGGCGGTTCCTACGAGCAGTACTTC. Its protein is CASSSDPNEGGSYEQYF.

The chain combines TRBV6-2 or TRBV6-3 with TRBJ1-6; 8 bases are a match to TRBD2. TRBJ2-5 matches the DNA end more closely, so the J call is doubtful. Germline-derived CDR1 and CDR2 are MNHEY and SVGEGT. The CDR3 covers 18 residues. Written as DNA, the CDR3 is TGTGCCAGCAGTTACTCTTCCGAGGCTAGCGGGCCGCAAGAGACCCAGTACTTC. It encodes CASSYSSEASGPQETQYF.

This clonotype was found many times. V and J are TRBV19 and TRBJ2-6, with D possibly matching TRBD2 (5 bases). The CDR3 spans 16 residues. With 5 bases removed from V and 0 bases from J, the gap between germline ends came to 11 bases. CDR1 is LNHDA, CDR2 SQIVND, per germline (reference sequence). CDR3 residues: CASSPGRGSGANVLTF. Here the CDR3 DNA reads TGTGCCAGTAGTCCTGGCCGGGGCTCTGGGGCCAACGTCCTGACTTTC.

This clonotype has more than one count but fewer than ten. The conserved phenylalanine or tryptophan is not found at the CDR3 terminus, so this likely reflects a read error. It is unclear where the CDR3 begins or ends on the DNA, so no DNA is shown, and the CDR3 is as TCRdb lists it. The genes are TRBV18 and TRBJ2-1. The CDR3 adds up to 8 amino acids, both ends counted. The germline V gene encodes CDR1 KGHSH and CDR2 LQKENI. The CDR3 loop reads CASSPPSR.

This clonotype is medium-sized within its sample. This rearrangement joins TRBV7-9 to TRBJ2-3; D may be TRBD2 (7 bases). There are 14 residues in the CDR3. Germline assignment: CDR1 SEHNR and CDR2 FQNEAQ (reference sequence). Trimming pared 5 bases from V and 6 bases from J, leaving 15 bases between. CDR3 DNA sequence: TGTGCCAGCAGCACTAGGGGGGGAGGGGATACGCAGTATTTT. Residues: CASSTRGGGDTQYF. Combining the CDR3 with reference TRBV7-9 and TRBJ2-3 gives the whole variable domain DTGVSQNPRHKITKRGQNVTFRCDPISEHNRLYWYRQTLGQGPEFLTYFQNEAQLEKSRLLSDRFSAERPKGSFSTLEIQRTEQGDSAMYLCASSTRGGGDTQYFGPGTRLTVL.